The 13 T cell receptor beta chains reported below all come from one sample, sequenced in a study of tumor-infiltrating lymphocytes in localized non-small cell lung cancer. Sequenced by immunoSEQ multiplex PCR; TCRdb stores in-frame clones only, minus some. This table has around 12,000 clones, less than 80% appearing once. Sequenced sample: uninvolved lung tissue not adjacent to the tumor. The receptors stem from a human donor with non-small cell lung cancer.

This clone is classed as medium-sized. The chain couples TRBV9 to TRBJ2-3; D gene ambiguous. This CDR3 has 14 residues. Looked up from germline, CDR1 is SGDLS and CDR2 is YYNGEE. Trimming stripped 1 base from V and 8 bases from J, with 14 bases between. The CDR3 DNA follows: TGTGCCAGCAGCGTATCGATGGGATGGGGTACGCAGTATTTT. It encodes CASSVSMGWGTQYF.

This CDR3 is CASSHRAGNTEAFF. In DNA form, the CDR3 reads TGTGCCAGCAGTCACAGGGCGGGGAACACTGAAGCTTTCTTT. The rearrangement uses TRBV6-1 and TRBJ1-1; a possible D gene is TRBD1 (6 bases). Germline V gene data show CDR1 as MNHNS and CDR2 as SASEGT. V was clipped by 5 bases and J by 1 base, with 11 bases between them. The CDR3 is 14 amino acids.

Relative to its sample, this clone is medium-sized. At one of its ends the junction is not consistent with the germline gene, which may arise from a read error. The CDR3 reads CASSPTPQGTQYF. The CDR3 coding sequence is TGTGCCAGCTCTCCGACACCTCAAGGGACCCAGTACTTC. The chain recombines TRBV18 with TRBJ2-5; D gene uncertain. There are 13 residues in the CDR3. CDR1 and CDR2 from the germline V gene are KGHSH and LQKENI. The full variable domain, rest sourced from reference TRBV18 and TRBJ2-5, is NAGVMQNPRHLVRRRGQEARLRCSPMKGHSHVYWYRQLPEEGLKFMVYLQKENIIDESGMPKERFSAEFPKEGPSILRIQQVVRGDSAAYFCASSPTPQGTQYFGPGTRLLVL.

This clone was seen only once. This chain connects TRBV7-8 to TRBJ1-5; maybe TRBD1 (5 bases). The CDR3 covers 16 residues. From germline, CDR1 is SGHVS and CDR2 FQNEAQ. V was trimmed by 2 bases and J by 3 bases, leaving 14 bases between them. The CDR3 protein is CASSLTRVSLNQPQHF. The CDR3 DNA reads as TGTGCCAGCAGCTTAACCAGGGTCAGCCTCAATCAGCCCCAGCATTTT.

This sequence joins TRBV5-5 and TRBJ2-7; D gene uncertain. The CDR3 runs to 13 residues. The germline CDR1 and CDR2 sequences are SGHKS and YYEKEE (reference sequence). V was trimmed by 3 bases and J by 6 bases, leaving 13 bases between them. The CDR3 is CASSYGPSGEQYF. CDR3 sequence (DNA): TGTGCCAGCAGCTATGGACCCTCCGGCGAGCAGTACTTC.

V and J are TRBV5-1 and TRBJ2-7, with 10 bases aligning to TRBD2. CDR3 length: 18 amino acids. From germline, CDR1 is SGHRS and CDR2 YFSETQ. Trimming at V came to 0 bases and at J to 2 bases, leaving 11 bases not matched to a gene. The CDR3 DNA is TGCGCCAGCAGCTTGGGTTGGCTAGCGGGAGAGGGGGCCTACGAGCAGTACTTC. It is translated as CASSLGWLAGEGAYEQYF.

This clone is a singleton in its sample. The chain combines TRBV29-1 with TRBJ2-5; 9 nucleotides match TRBD1. The DNA matches TRBJ2-7 better at its end, which makes the J call doubtful. The CDR3 is made up of 13 amino acids. Germline CDR1 is SQVTM and CDR2 is ANQGSEA. This CDR3 is CSVQGQGRGEQYF. DNA for the CDR3: TGCAGCGTCCAGGGACAGGGACGTGGCGAGCAGTACTTC.

The chain employs TRBV5-1 and TRBJ2-1; TRBD1 matches 7 bases. The CDR3 runs to 18 residues. The V segment lost 3 bases and the J segment 4 bases; nucleotides outside the gene matches: 16. CDR1 SGHRS and CDR2 YFSETQ come from the germline V gene. Here the CDR3 DNA reads TGCGCCAGCAGCTCCGACAGGGTTTCTCTCCGGGGTTACAATGAGCAGTTCTTC. As protein: CASSSDRVSLRGYNEQFF.

The V and J genes are TRBV7-2 and TRBJ2-3, with 8 bases identical to TRBD2. The CDR3 length is 17 residues. Germline V gene sequence: CDR1 SGHTA, CDR2 FQGNSA. Germline trimming cut 6 bases from V and 3 bases from J; bases unmatched to any gene: 14. CDR3 in DNA: TGTGCCAGCAGGCGTTCAGCGGGAGTCACGGGTACAGATACGCAGTATTTT. As protein: CASRRSAGVTGTDTQYF.

The rearrangement uses TRBV12-2 and TRBJ1-2; the D call of TRBD1 is as the table states it, not checked on the DNA. TRBV12-2 is deemed a pseudogene. This CDR3 has 15 amino acids. This CDR3 is CASRFRQGLYYGYTF. In DNA, the CDR3 is TGTGCAAGTCGCTTTAGACAGGGATTGTACTATGGCTACACCTTC.

The chain carries TRBV7-2 and TRBJ2-7; 9 nucleotides line up with TRBD2. The CDR3 is 14 amino acids. Germline loops: CDR1 SGHTA, CDR2 FQGNSA. Trimming took 1 base from V and 4 from J; bases not matched to a gene: 2. This CDR3 is CASSLGRGGYEQYF. CDR3 bases: TGTGCCAGCAGCTTAGGGCGGGGGGGATACGAGCAGTACTTC.

This chain connects TRBV11-2 to TRBJ2-1; 8 bases are a match to TRBD2. Losses at the gene ends were 7 bases for V and 3 bases for J; bases not matched to a gene: 14. The CDR3 has 17 residues. CDR1 is SGHAT and CDR2 is FQNNGV in the germline V gene. CDR3 sequence: CASTPQTGGIGYNEQFF. CDR3 DNA: TGTGCCAGCACCCCTCAGACGGGAGGGATAGGCTACAATGAGCAGTTCTTC.

The chain couples TRBV13 to TRBJ2-7; D may be TRBD2 (6 bases). The CDR3 extends over 13 amino acids. V lost 0 bases and J lost 4, with 7 bases in between. Germline V gene lookup returns CDR1 PRHDT and CDR2 FYEKMQ (reference sequence). The CDR3 reads CASSLGSGYEQYF. CDR3 sequence (DNA): TGTGCCAGCAGCTTAGGCAGCGGGTACGAGCAGTACTTC.